The 9 T cell receptor beta chains below all came from one sample that was sequenced in a study of CD8 T cells in ankylosing spondylitis. TCRdb independently ran MiXCR on the 5' RACE reads; one entry per CDR3 protein. Of around 300,000 distinct CDR3 sequences in the sample, about 14% were seen once. Sequenced: blood, either unsorted or a sorted T cell fraction (not recorded which). These receptors all stem from a male donor with ankylosing spondylitis or in good health (not recorded which).

The J gene is TRBJ2-2, the V gene TRBV4-1; D not certain. The germline V gene encodes CDR1 MGHRA and CDR2 YSYEKL. V lost 4 bases and J lost 6, with 12 bases in between. The CDR3 runs to 14 residues. The CDR3 sequence: CASSPGPFSGELFF. The CDR3 DNA follows: TGCGCCAGCAGCCCGGGCCCTTTCTCCGGGGAGCTGTTTTTT.

There are a few counts of this clonotype. The gene calls are TRBV5-1 and TRBJ2-7; D might be TRBD1 or TRBD2, each matching 5 bases. V gave up 0 bases and J gave up 8 bases, with 15 bases separating them. The CDR3 has 14 amino acids. From germline, CDR1 is SGHRS and CDR2 YFSETQ. CDR3 nucleotide sequence: TGCGCCAGCAGCTTGGAACCGGGACCACCTAAGCAGTACTTC. Translation gives CASSLEPGPPKQYF.

This chain connects TRBV7-7 to TRBJ2-2, with 7 bases fitting TRBD1. The ends lost 1 base at V and 4 bases at J; junction bases unmatched: 3. There are 15 residues in the CDR3. Per the germline V gene, CDR1 is SSHAT and CDR2 is FNYEAQ (reference sequence). The chain's CDR3 is CASSLEGASTGELFF. CDR3 coding DNA: TGTGCCAGCAGCTTAGAGGGGGCCAGCACCGGGGAGCTGTTTTTT.

The V call is TRBV2, the J call TRBJ2-3; 10 bases are shared with TRBD2. Germline CDR1 and CDR2: SNHLY and FYNNEI. Losses at the gene ends were 8 bases for V and 2 bases for J; bases not matched to a gene: 4. The CDR3 is 14 amino acids. The CDR3 DNA reads TGTGCCAGCCAACTAGCGGGGAACACAGATACGCAGTATTTT. The encoded protein is CASQLAGNTDTQYF.

V usage is TRBV5-1 and J usage is TRBJ2-7; D perhaps matches TRBD1 (5 bases). The ends were cut back, 5 bases at V and 1 base at J, with 10 bases in the middle. Germline assignment: CDR1 SGHRS and CDR2 YFSETQ. The CDR3 has 13 amino acids. The CDR3 coding sequence is TGCGCCAGCAGACAGGCGTTGTCCTACGAGCAGTACTTC. The encoded protein is CASRQALSYEQYF.

J is TRBJ2-1 and V is TRBV12-3 or TRBV12-4, with a possible D match to TRBD2 (5 bases). V lost 2 bases and J 6 bases, leaving 8 bases between the germline ends. This CDR3 has 13 residues. In nucleotides, the CDR3 is TGTGCCAGCAGTTTAATTCGGGGCAATGAGCAGTTCTTC. Amino acids: CASSLIRGNEQFF.

This chain connects TRBV20-1 to TRBJ2-7; weak D call: TRBD2 (5 bases). Trimming removed 8 bases at V and 2 bases at J, with 16 bases between. The CDR3 has 13 residues. CDR1 and CDR2 (germline): DFQATT, SNEGSKA (reference sequence). CDR3 bases: TGCAGTCCGTCGTTTCTAGCTGCCTACGAGCAGTACTTC. Translating it yields CSPSFLAAYEQYF.

V is TRBV18 and J is TRBJ2-3; 9 positions match TRBD1. The CDR3 sequence is 15 residues long. V trimming: 5 bases; J trimming: 5 bases; junction bases outside the gene matches: 8. Per germline, CDR1 KGHSH and CDR2 LQKENI. Here the CDR3 DNA reads TGTGCCAGCTCAATACAGGGGGCGCGAGAAGATACGCAGTATTTT. This codes for CASSIQGAREDTQYF.

There are a few counts of this clonotype. The V call is TRBV3-1, the J call TRBJ2-3, with D perhaps TRBD1 (6 bases). CDR3 size: 15 residues. The germline CDR1 and CDR2 sequences are LGHDT and YNNKEL (reference sequence). V was clipped by 0 bases and J by 8 bases, with 15 bases between them. CDR3 residues: CASSQDTGIRATQYF. In DNA, the CDR3 is TGTGCCAGCAGCCAAGATACAGGGATAAGGGCTACGCAGTATTTT.